This T cell receptor (beta chain) was recorded in a study of control samples from healthy donors and cancer patients. The protocol was immunoSEQ multiplex PCR, while the TCRdb copy is restricted to in-frame clones and leaves out a portion. The profile shows approximately 58,000 clones, about 89% of them singletons. Germline assignment: CDR1 SEHNR and CDR2 FQNEAQ (reference sequence). The CDR3 loop spans 17 amino acids. Trimming took 4 bases from V and 2 from J; bases not matched to a gene: 8. The specimen sequenced was PBMCs. The receptor comes from a woman aged 55-69 years with lung cancer. The V gene is TRBV7-9, the J gene TRBJ1-5; 10 positions agree with TRBD1. The DNA of the CDR3 is TGTGCCAGCAGCTCGACAGGGGGCTCCGGGGGCAATCAGCCCCAGCATTTT. Its protein product is CASSSTGGSGGNQPQHF. The full variable domain, in which reference TRBV7-9 and TRBJ1-5 provide the parts outside the CDR3, is DTGVSQNPRHKITKRGQNVTFRCDPISEHNRLYWYRQTLGQGPEFLTYFQNEAQLEKSRLLSDRFSAERPKGSFSTLEIQRTEQGDSAMYLCASSSTGGSGGNQPQHFGDGTRLSIL.